The rows below give T cell receptor beta chains drawn from one sample of a study of early T cells in non-severe SARS-CoV-2 infection. Using its own MiXCR run on the 5' RACE reads, TCRdb lists one record per CDR3 protein. The data contain 75,000 to 95,000 distinct CDR3 sequences, 16% of them singletons. This specimen was whole blood, taken at baseline. The receptor set was obtained from an adult who was a healthcare worker with PCR-confirmed SARS-CoV-2 infection or an uninfected control (not recorded which). The CDR3 runs from the conserved cysteine through the conserved F or W. The D gene is left open where the match is weak. Not all rows give a size; the values are once, few, many and, for expanded clones, a class.

d_gene	abundance	j_gene	v_gene	CDR3aa	CDR3nt
-	few	TRBJ2-1	TRBV10-1	CASSETGRRQGNEQFF	TGCGCCAGCAGTGAGACAGGCAGGCGGCAGGGGAATGAGCAGTTCTTC
-	-	TRBJ2-7	TRBV11-2	CASSLIRRGPNYEQYF	TGTGCCAGCAGCTTAATTCGTCGAGGGCCTAACTACGAGCAGTACTTC
TRBD1	-	TRBJ2-2	TRBV6-5	CASSYHTDRGGTGELFF	TGTGCCAGCAGTTACCATACCGACAGGGGCGGGACCGGGGAGCTGTTTTTT
-	-	TRBJ2-1	TRBV14	CASSQIRSVPNEQFF	TGTGCCAGCAGCCAGATTCGTTCAGTGCCCAATGAGCAGTTCTTC
-	few	TRBJ1-6	TRBV11-2	CASSRIGQRESPLHF	TGTGCCAGCAGCCGCATAGGACAGAGGGAGTCACCCCTCCACTTT
-	many	TRBJ1-1	TRBV12-3/TRBV12-4	CASSLAGARTFF	TGTGCCAGCAGTTTAGCGGGGGCGCGGACTTTCTTT
-	few	TRBJ2-3	TRBV20-1	CSARLLGYVDTQYF	TGCAGTGCTAGATTACTAGGTTACGTAGATACGCAGTATTTT
TRBD2	few	TRBJ2-1	TRBV12-3/TRBV12-4	CASSSTSGSNEQFF	TGTGCCAGCAGTTCGACTAGCGGGAGCAATGAGCAGTTCTTC
TRBD2	few	TRBJ2-1	TRBV12-3/TRBV12-4	CASGPGLAGSYNEQFF	TGTGCCAGCGGACCCGGACTAGCGGGTTCCTACAATGAGCAGTTCTTC
TRBD1	-	TRBJ1-2	TRBV29-1	CSVEAPSGGQYGYTF	TGCAGCGTTGAAGCTCCGTCAGGGGGCCAATATGGCTACACCTTC
TRBD2	many	TRBJ2-5	TRBV5-6	CASSLPTSGRVETQYF	TGTGCCAGCAGCCTCCCGACTAGCGGGAGGGTTGAGACCCAGTACTTC
-	many	TRBJ2-5	TRBV7-8	CASSLAPHWKQETQYF	TGTGCCAGCAGCTTAGCCCCCCACTGGAAGCAAGAGACCCAGTACTTC
-	many	TRBJ1-1	TRBV20-1	CSARQRNTEAFF	TGCAGTGCCAGACAGAGGAACACTGAAGCTTTCTTT
-	-	TRBJ2-1	TRBV20-1	CSAEESETGMGEQFF	TGCAGTGCTGAAGAAAGCGAGACAGGTATGGGTGAGCAGTTCTTC
-	-	TRBJ2-2	TRBV5-1	CASPGEQTPRRELFF	TGCGCCAGCCCCGGGGAACAGACTCCTCGGCGGGAGCTGTTTTTT